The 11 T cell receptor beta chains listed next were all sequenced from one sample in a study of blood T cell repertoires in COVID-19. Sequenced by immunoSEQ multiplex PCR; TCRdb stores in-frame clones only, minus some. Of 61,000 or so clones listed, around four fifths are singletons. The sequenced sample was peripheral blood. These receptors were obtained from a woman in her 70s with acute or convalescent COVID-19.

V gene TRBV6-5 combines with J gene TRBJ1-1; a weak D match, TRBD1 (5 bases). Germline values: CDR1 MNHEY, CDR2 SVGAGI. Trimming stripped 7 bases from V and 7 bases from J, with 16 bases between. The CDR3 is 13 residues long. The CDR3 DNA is TGTGCCAGCATTATTCAGGGTTCGGATGAAGCTTTCTTT. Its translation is CASIIQGSDEAFF.

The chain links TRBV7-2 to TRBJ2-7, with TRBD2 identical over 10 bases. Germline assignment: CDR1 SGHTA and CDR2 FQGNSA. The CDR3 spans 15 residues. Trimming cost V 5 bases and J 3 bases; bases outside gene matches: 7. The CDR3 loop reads CASSESGGAVYEQYF. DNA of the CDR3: TGTGCCAGCAGCGAAAGCGGGGGGGCCGTCTACGAGCAGTACTTC.

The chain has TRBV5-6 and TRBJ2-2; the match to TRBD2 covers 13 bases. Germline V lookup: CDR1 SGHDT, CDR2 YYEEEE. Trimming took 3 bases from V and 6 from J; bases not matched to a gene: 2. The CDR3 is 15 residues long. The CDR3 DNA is TGTGCCAGCAGCTGGACTAGCGGGGGTGCCGGGGAGCTGTTTTTT. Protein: CASSWTSGGAGELFF.

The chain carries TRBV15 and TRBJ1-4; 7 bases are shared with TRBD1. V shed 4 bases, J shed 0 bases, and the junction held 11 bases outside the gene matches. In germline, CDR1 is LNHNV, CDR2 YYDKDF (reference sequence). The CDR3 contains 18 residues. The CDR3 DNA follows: TGTGCCACCAGCACCCGGGACAGTTGGTACCCAACTAATGAAAAACTGTTTTTT. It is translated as CATSTRDSWYPTNEKLFF. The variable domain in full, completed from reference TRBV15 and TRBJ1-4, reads DAMVIQNPRYQVTQFGKPVTLSCSQTLNHNVMYWYQQKSSQAPKLLFHYYDKDFNNEADTPDNFQSRRPNTSFCFLDIRSPGLGDTAMYLCATSTRDSWYPTNEKLFFGSGTQLSVL.

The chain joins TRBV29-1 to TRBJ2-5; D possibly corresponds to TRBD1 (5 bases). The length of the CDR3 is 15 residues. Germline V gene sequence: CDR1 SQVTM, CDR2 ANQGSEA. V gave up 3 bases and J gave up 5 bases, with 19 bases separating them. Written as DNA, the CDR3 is TGCAGCGTTGAGGGGTCCTTCCAGGGCCGGGAGACCCAGTACTTC. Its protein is CSVEGSFQGRETQYF.

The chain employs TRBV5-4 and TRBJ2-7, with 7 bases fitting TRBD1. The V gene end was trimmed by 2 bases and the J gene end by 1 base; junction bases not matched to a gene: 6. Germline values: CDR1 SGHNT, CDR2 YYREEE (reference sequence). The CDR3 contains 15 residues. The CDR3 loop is CASSLSMGQSYEQYF. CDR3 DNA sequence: TGTGCCAGCAGCTTATCAATGGGACAGTCCTACGAGCAGTACTTC. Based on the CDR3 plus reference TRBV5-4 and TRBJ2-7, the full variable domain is ETGVTQSPTHLIKTRGQQVTLRCSSQSGHNTVSWYQQALGQGPQFIFQYYREEENGRGNFPPRFSGLQFPNYSSELNVNALELDDSALYLCASSLSMGQSYEQYFGPGTRLTVT.

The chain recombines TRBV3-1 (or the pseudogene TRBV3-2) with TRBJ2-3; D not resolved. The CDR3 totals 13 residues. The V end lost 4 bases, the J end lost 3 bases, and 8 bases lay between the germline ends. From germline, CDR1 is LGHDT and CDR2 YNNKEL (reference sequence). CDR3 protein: CASSPTETDTQYF. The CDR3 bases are TGTGCCAGCAGCCCCACTGAAACAGATACGCAGTATTTT.

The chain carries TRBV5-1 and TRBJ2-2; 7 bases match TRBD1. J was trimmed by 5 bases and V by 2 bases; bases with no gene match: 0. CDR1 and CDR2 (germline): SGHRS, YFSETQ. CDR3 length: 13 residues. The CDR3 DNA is TGCGCCAGCAGCTTACAGGGGACCGGGGAGCTGTTTTTT. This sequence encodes CASSLQGTGELFF.

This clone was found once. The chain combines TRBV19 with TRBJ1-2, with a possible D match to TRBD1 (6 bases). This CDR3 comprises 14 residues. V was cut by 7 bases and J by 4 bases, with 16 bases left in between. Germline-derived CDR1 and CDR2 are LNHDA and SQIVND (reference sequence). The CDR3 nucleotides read TGTGCCAGTACCTTCGGAAGGGGGAGCTATGGCTACACCTTC. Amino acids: CASTFGRGSYGYTF.

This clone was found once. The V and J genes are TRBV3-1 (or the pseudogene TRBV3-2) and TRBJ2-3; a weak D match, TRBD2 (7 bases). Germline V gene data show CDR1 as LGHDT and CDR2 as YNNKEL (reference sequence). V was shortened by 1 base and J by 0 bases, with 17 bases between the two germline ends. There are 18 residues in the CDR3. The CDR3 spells CASSQVHPRGLSTDTQYF. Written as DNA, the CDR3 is TGTGCCAGCAGCCAAGTACATCCGCGGGGGCTTAGCACAGATACGCAGTATTTT.

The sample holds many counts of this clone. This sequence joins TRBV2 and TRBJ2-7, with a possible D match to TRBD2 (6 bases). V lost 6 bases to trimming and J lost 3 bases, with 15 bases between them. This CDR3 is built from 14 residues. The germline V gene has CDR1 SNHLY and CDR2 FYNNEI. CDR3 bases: TGTGCCAGCAGAGCCAGCCTCGGGAGCTACGAGCAGTACTTC. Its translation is CASRASLGSYEQYF. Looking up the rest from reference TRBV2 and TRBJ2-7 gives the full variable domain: EPEVTQTPSHQVTQMGQEVILRCVPISNHLYFYWYRQILGQKVEFLVSFYNNEISEKSEIFDDQFSVERPDGSNFTLKIRSTKLEDSAMYFCASRASLGSYEQYFGPGTRLTVT.